Below, 18 T cell receptor beta chains from the same sample are listed, as sequenced in a study of blood T cell repertoires in COVID-19. Measured with immunoSEQ multiplex PCR; TCRdb has only the in-frame clones, and not every one. The sample includes approximately 27,000 clones, 70% to 90% of them seen just once. Input material: peripheral blood. These receptors all come from a man in his sixties or seventies with acute or convalescent COVID-19.

The V and J genes are TRBV11-2 and TRBJ1-2; 8 bases line up with TRBD1. Germline CDR1 reads SGHAT; CDR2 reads FQNNGV. The CDR3 has 15 amino acids. V gave up 6 bases and J gave up 6 bases; unmatched junction bases: 12. The CDR3 spells CASSYQPTGVDGYTF. In DNA, the CDR3 is TGTGCCAGCAGTTACCAGCCGACAGGGGTTGATGGCTACACCTTC.

The rearrangement joins TRBV6-5 to TRBJ1-2; D unclear. Trimming pared 5 bases from V and 11 bases from J, leaving 21 bases between. CDR3 length equals 14 residues. The germline gives CDR1 MNHEY, CDR2 SVGAGI. In DNA form, the CDR3 reads TGTGCCAGCAGTCCGTCCCGTAGAGTCCACGGTTACACCTTC. It codes for CASSPSRRVHGYTF.

The chain joins TRBV7-2 to TRBJ1-2; possible D gene TRBD1, 6 bases. CDR3 length: 14 residues. Germline V gene data show CDR1 as SGHTA and CDR2 as FQGNSA. V was pared by 5 bases and J by 5 bases, with 15 bases between. CDR3 sequence reads: CASSRRTAGYGYTF. In DNA form, the CDR3 reads TGTGCCAGCAGCCGTAGGACAGCCGGATATGGCTACACCTTC.

The chain uses TRBV5-5 and TRBJ2-6; 8 bases agree with TRBD1. Germline loops: CDR1 SGHKS, CDR2 YYEKEE (reference sequence). V was clipped by 1 base and J by 2 bases; unmatched bases: 8. The CDR3 totals 18 residues. The CDR3, as DNA: TGTGCCAGCAGCTTGAGGACAGGGATTATCACTGGGGCCAACGTCCTGACTTTC. This gives the protein CASSLRTGIITGANVLTF.

The rearrangement links TRBV2 to TRBJ2-7, with TRBD2 as a possible D gene (6 bases). The CDR3 covers 13 residues. The germline gives CDR1 SNHLY, CDR2 FYNNEI. The ends were cut back, 4 bases at V and 2 bases at J, with 9 bases in the middle. CDR3 sequence: CASSGGLAYEQYF. CDR3 bases: TGTGCCAGCAGTGGGGGACTGGCCTACGAGCAGTACTTC.

The gene calls are TRBV27 and TRBJ1-2; D may be TRBD1 (6 bases). The germline V and J ends were trimmed by 3 bases and 6 bases, with 11 bases remaining between them. This CDR3 spans 13 amino acids. Germline values: CDR1 MNHEY, CDR2 SMNVEV (reference sequence). The CDR3 nucleotides are TGTGCCAGCAGTTTCGCGGCAGGGGATGGCTACACCTTC. Translation: CASSFAAGDGYTF.

V is TRBV7-9 and J is TRBJ1-4, with D unresolved. Germline V lookup: CDR1 SEHNR, CDR2 FQNEAQ (reference sequence). V was shortened by 5 bases and J by 1 base, with 8 bases between the two germline ends. The CDR3 loop spans 14 amino acids. Written as DNA, the CDR3 is TGTGCCAGCAGCCTAGGCGGAACTAATGAAAAACTGTTTTTT. This sequence encodes CASSLGGTNEKLFF.

This clone was found a few times. Other DNA sequences in the same sample also yield this CDR3. The V gene is TRBV7-2, the J gene TRBJ1-1; the D is unclear. Trimming took off 1 base at V and 1 base at J, with 4 bases between the two ends. Germline CDR1 reads SGHTA; CDR2 reads FQGNSA. CDR3 length: 13 residues. DNA for the CDR3: TGTGCCAGCAGCTTAGATAGGAACACTGAAGCTTTCTTT. This codes for CASSLDRNTEAFF.

V gene TRBV24-1 combines with J gene TRBJ2-7; no clear D. Germline V gene data show CDR1 as KGHDR and CDR2 as SFDVKD. The CDR3 totals 13 residues. V was cut by 3 bases and J by 4 bases, with 9 bases left in between. The CDR3 coding sequence is TGTGCCACCAGTGATACCACAGTTTACGAGCAGTACTTC. Its protein is CATSDTTVYEQYF.

The chain combines TRBV10-3 with TRBJ2-1; 12 bases are a match to TRBD1. Unmatched junction bases numbered 5, after V lost 10 bases and J lost 1 base. Germline V gives CDR1 ENHRY, CDR2 SYGVKD. This CDR3 region has 15 residues. The CDR3 spells CATGTGGGSYNEQFF. The CDR3 DNA reads as TGTGCCACCGGGACAGGGGGCGGGTCCTACAATGAGCAGTTCTTC.

The gene calls are TRBV28 and TRBJ2-2; D not certain. The CDR3 extends over 15 amino acids. Trimming stripped 2 bases from V and 5 bases from J, with 12 bases between. Germline V CDR1 and CDR2: MDHEN, SYDVKM. CDR3 residues: CASSLPPLSTGELFF. CDR3 DNA: TGTGCCAGCAGTTTACCGCCTCTGAGTACCGGGGAGCTGTTTTTT.

The chain recombines TRBV5-1 with TRBJ1-1, with a tentative D call TRBD1 (6 bases). CDR1 SGHRS and CDR2 YFSETQ come from the germline V gene. The CDR3 sequence is 14 residues long. The ends were cut back, 0 bases at V and 3 bases at J, with 9 bases in the middle. The CDR3 protein is CASSLAEGDTEAFF. CDR3 nucleotides: TGCGCCAGCAGCTTGGCCGAGGGGGACACTGAAGCTTTCTTT.

Note on this clone: The same CDR3 arises from other DNA sequences in this sample as well. This chain connects TRBV5-1 to TRBJ2-3; D is possibly TRBD1 (5 bases). Germline CDR1 is SGHRS and CDR2 is YFSETQ. There are 14 residues in the CDR3. V lost 2 bases to trimming and J lost 2 bases, with 9 bases between them. CDR3 coding DNA: TGCGCCAGCAGCTTTGGGGCCCTCACAGATACGCAGTATTTT. Translating gives CASSFGALTDTQYF. Full variable domain (outside the CDR3, taken from reference TRBV5-1 and TRBJ2-3): KAGVTQTPRYLIKTRGQQVTLSCSPISGHRSVSWYQQTPGQGLQFLFEYFSETQRNKGNFPGRFSGRQFSNSRSEMNVSTLELGDSALYLCASSFGALTDTQYFGPGTRLTVL.

The chain's CDR3 is CASSPLLSAYNEQFF. The CDR3, as DNA: TGTGCCAGCAGCCCGCTCCTCAGCGCTTACAATGAGCAGTTCTTC. The rearrangement uses TRBV4-2 and TRBJ2-1; no reliable D call. Germline V CDR1 and CDR2: LGHNA, YNFKEQ. CDR3 length equals 15 residues. Trimming left V 4 bases short and J 4 bases short, with 14 bases between.

The chain has TRBV9 and TRBJ2-1; 8 bases map to TRBD1. The CDR3 extends over 14 amino acids. Per germline, CDR1 SGDLS and CDR2 YYNGEE. The V and J ends lost 4 bases and 8 bases, in that order; junction bases with no gene match: 8. The CDR3 loop is CASSLRTGSDEQFF. CDR3 sequence (DNA): TGTGCCAGCAGCTTAAGGACAGGGTCGGATGAGCAGTTCTTC.

V gene TRBV28 combines with J gene TRBJ1-5; a weak D match, TRBD1 (5 bases). The CDR3 totals 17 residues. Germline assignment: CDR1 MDHEN and CDR2 SYDVKM. The germline V and J ends were trimmed by 6 bases and 1 base, with 19 bases remaining between them. CDR3 in amino acids: CASSQPFGGLSNQPQHF. The CDR3, as DNA: TGTGCCAGCAGCCAACCTTTCGGGGGATTGAGCAATCAGCCCCAGCATTTT.

The rearrangement uses TRBV5-1 and TRBJ2-1; tentative D call: TRBD2 (6 bases). Germline V gene lookup returns CDR1 SGHRS and CDR2 YFSETQ. The CDR3 length is 14 residues. The V end was cut by 4 bases, the J end by 8 bases, with 16 bases between. The CDR3 sequence: CASSGGTTGYEQFF. CDR3 coding DNA: TGCGCCAGCAGCGGCGGGACGACCGGGTATGAGCAGTTCTTC.

The V gene is TRBV9, the J gene TRBJ2-3, with TRBD2 matching over 11 bases. The germline V gene encodes CDR1 SGDLS and CDR2 YYNGEE. J gave up 8 bases and V 4 bases, and 12 bases lay outside the gene matches. This CDR3 is built from 16 residues. The CDR3 coding sequence is TGTGCCAGCAGCCCTCAAGTAGCGGGAGGGCCCGGTACGCAGTATTTT. This encodes CASSPQVAGGPGTQYF.